The TCR beta chain under discussion was sequenced for a study of cytomegalovirus exposure and HLA in healthy donors. Vbeta (60) and Jbeta (13) primers were used in the PCR. The method was immunoSEQ multiplex PCR; TCRdb's version includes in-frame clones alone and lacks a portion of them. The sample has 25,000 to 30,000 clones, 62% seen once. Ten or more counts support this clone. In germline, CDR1 is MGHRA, CDR2 YSYEKL. The J segment lost 2 bases and the V segment lost 1 base, leaving 5 bases of the junction unmatched. The CDR3 covers 17 residues. This clonotype was sampled from a male donor in good health and CMV-seropositive. The V gene is TRBV4-1, the J gene TRBJ1-5, with TRBD1 matching over 10 bases. Sequencing was done on a sample of PBMCs. The CDR3 nucleotides are TGCGCCAGCAGCCAAGGAAGCGGGACAGGGGGCAATCAGCCCCAGCATTTT. This codes for CASSQGSGTGGNQPQHF.